This T cell receptor beta chain was observed in a study of shared clonotypes between healthy human individuals. On the study more broadly: Two women and a few men aged 18 to 49 served as donors.

A remark on this clone: As yet, its antigen is unknown.

As defined, naive CD8 cells were CD45RO-negative and positively selected for CCR7, with terminally differentiated effector memory CD45RA+ cells excluded. Unmatched junction bases numbered 8, after V lost 2 bases and J lost 3 bases. The CDR3 has 16 residues. Germline values: CDR1 SEHNR, CDR2 FQNEAQ (reference sequence). Original handling: For the immunoSEQ data, sequences were junction-only without quality scores, so filtering differed. This table comes from immunoSEQ multiplex PCR, and its TCRdb copy is limited to in-frame clones, with some not included. The DNA gave D and trimming, while V, J and clone size come from that table. This sample has 2 million or so clones, with about 95% found just once. General study points: Among the subsets, naive ones generally showed larger estimated richness than memory ones.

Sequencing was carried out using naive CD8+ T cells sorted from blood. This TCR was sampled from a man younger than 35 in good health. This chain joins TRBV7-9 and TRBJ2-7; TRBD1 matches 9 bases. CDR3 loop: CASSLPRQGGFYEQYF. CDR3 DNA: TGTGCCAGCAGCTTACCCCGACAGGGGGGTTTCTACGAGCAGTACTTC.